This section outlines one TCR beta chain sequence together with its context. Trimming removed 4 bases from V and 10 bases from J; junction bases left unmatched: 14. This CDR3 region has 17 residues. Germline values: CDR1 SGHTA, CDR2 FQGNSA. Expressed TCRB transcripts were sequenced because the isolated RNA had all been reverse transcribed beforehand. The read count averaged about 3.57 million across naive, central memory and regulatory T cell samples. Repertoires were generated with immunoSEQ multiplex PCR, while TCRdb's copy carries only in-frame clones and drops some. The sample lists hundreds of thousands of clones; approximately 15% were seen once. This record comes from a study of beta chain features in type 1 diabetes. Across the whole study: Age, gender and cell yields were alike across patients and healthy donors.

The rearrangement links TRBV7-2 to TRBJ2-1; 12 nucleotides match TRBD2. The specimen was naive CD4+ T cells from blood. This TCR was sampled from a man aged 25-45 years in good health. DNA for the CDR3: TGTGCCAGCAGCTCCCTTTGGACTAGCGGGGATCTCTGGGAGCAGTTCTTC. As protein: CASSSLWTSGDLWEQFF.